These T cell receptor beta chains were read from a single sample in a study of T cell repertoires in cytomegalovirus infection. These TCRs' antigens remain unknown. TCRdb called the reads again in MiXCR, with one record for every CDR3 protein. The sample records more than 85,000 distinct CDR3 sequences, 25% to 35% being singletons. Source: CD8+ T cells from cultured PBMCs, taken from culture after CMV antigen stimulation. The receptors shown here come from a human donor in good health (CMV status not recorded). Some clones in this sample may be carry-over from other donors' samples. The CDR3 runs from the conserved cysteine through the conserved F or W. The order of the fields is V gene, D gene, clone size, J gene, CDR3 protein, CDR3 DNA. The D gene is left open where the match is weak. Clone size is stated in some rows and not others, as once, few, many or a class when expanded.

TRBV19	TRBD2	NA	TRBJ2-7	CASSIVAGNEQYF	TGTGCCAGTAGTATAGTAGCGGGTAACGAGCAGTACTTC
TRBV27	TRBD2	NA	TRBJ2-2	CASSGTIGPGELFF	TGTGCCAGCAGTGGGACTATAGGCCCCGGGGAGCTGTTTTTT
TRBV6-6	TRBD1	NA	TRBJ2-2	CATLDRGYTGELFF	TGTGCCACCCTGGACAGGGGGTACACCGGGGAGCTGTTTTTT
TRBV24-1	NA	NA	TRBJ1-1	CATSRVEAFF	TGTGCCACCAGTAGAGTTGAAGCTTTCTTT
TRBV7-9	NA	few	TRBJ1-4	CASSLGQLLNEKLFF	TGTGCCAGCAGCTTAGGACAGCTCCTTAATGAAAAACTGTTTTTT
TRBV7-3	TRBD2	NA	TRBJ2-1	CASSLSPGTSGGAFF	TGTGCCAGCAGCTTAAGCCCAGGGACTAGCGGGGGTGCGTTCTTC
TRBV7-3	NA	NA	TRBJ2-6	CASSSSGSGANVLTF	TGTGCCAGCAGTAGCAGCGGCTCTGGGGCCAACGTCCTGACTTTC
TRBV29-1	TRBD1	NA	TRBJ2-7	CSVEAYDGTGSYEQYF	TGCAGCGTTGAAGCCTATGATGGGACAGGCTCCTACGAGCAGTACTTC
TRBV2	NA	few	TRBJ1-4	CASSGLDGATNEKLFF	TGTGCCAGCAGTGGCTTGGACGGTGCAACTAATGAAAAACTGTTTTTT
TRBV2	NA	NA	TRBJ2-2	CASHASDRNTGELFF	TGTGCCAGCCATGCCTCGGATAGGAACACCGGGGAGCTGTTTTTT
TRBV27	TRBD1	NA	TRBJ1-3	CASSLGTGAGNTIYF	TGTGCCAGCAGTCTTGGGACAGGGGCTGGAAACACCATATATTTT
TRBV5-6	TRBD1	NA	TRBJ1-1	CASSLGGTGALNTEAFF	TGTGCCAGCAGCTTGGGGGGGACAGGGGCCCTAAACACTGAAGCTTTCTTT
TRBV6-6	TRBD1	few	TRBJ2-1	CASSYVQGASNEQFF	TGTGCCAGCAGTTACGTGCAGGGGGCATCCAATGAGCAGTTCTTC
TRBV6-5	NA	NA	TRBJ1-1	CASSLDTMNTEAFF	TGTGCCAGCAGCTTAGATACTATGAACACTGAAGCTTTCTTT
TRBV4-1	NA	few	TRBJ2-7	CASSQDRGQGYYEQYF	TGCGCCAGCAGCCAAGATCGGGGGCAGGGATACTACGAGCAGTACTTC
TRBV12-3/TRBV12-4	NA	NA	TRBJ1-4	CASSLRDGNEKLFF	TGTGCCAGCAGCCTCCGGGACGGAAATGAAAAACTGTTTTTT
TRBV12-3/TRBV12-4	NA	many	TRBJ2-1	CASSLAGGVYNEQFF	TGTGCCAGCAGTTTAGCGGGGGGCGTCTACAATGAGCAGTTCTTC
TRBV12-3/TRBV12-4	TRBD1	many	TRBJ1-5	CASSLRQGQPINQPQHF	TGTGCCAGCAGTTTGCGACAGGGACAGCCCATCAATCAGCCCCAGCATTTT
TRBV20-1	TRBD2	few	TRBJ2-5	CSARGSGTSGGGGFDQETQYF	TGCAGTGCTAGAGGGTCTGGGACTAGCGGGGGGGGCGGGTTCGACCAAGAGACCCAGTACTTC
TRBV7-2	NA	many	TRBJ1-1	CASSWGYGTEAFF	TGTGCCAGCAGCTGGGGTTACGGCACTGAAGCTTTCTTT
TRBV7-9	TRBD1	many	TRBJ2-1	CASSLNRGSYNEQFF	TGTGCCAGCAGCTTGAACAGGGGCTCCTACAATGAGCAGTTCTTC
TRBV19	TRBD1	NA	TRBJ1-1	CASSPDRGNTEAFF	TGTGCCAGTAGCCCGGACAGGGGGAACACTGAAGCTTTCTTT
TRBV4-1	TRBD1	few	TRBJ2-5	CASSQEGGEETQYF	TGCGCCAGCAGCCAAGAAGGGGGCGAAGAGACCCAGTACTTC
TRBV27	TRBD1	few	TRBJ1-4	CASSPHRGVNEKLFF	TGTGCCAGCAGTCCCCACAGGGGAGTTAATGAAAAACTGTTTTTT
TRBV6-1	NA	few	TRBJ2-3	CASKDGDVTDTQYF	TGTGCCAGCAAGGATGGGGATGTGACAGATACGCAGTATTTT
TRBV19	NA	few	TRBJ1-5	CASSITQGYQPQHF	TGTGCCAGTAGTATAACCCAGGGCTATCAGCCCCAGCATTTT
TRBV19	NA	NA	TRBJ2-2	CANPTGDTGELFF	TGTGCCAACCCGACCGGGGACACCGGGGAGCTGTTTTTT
TRBV6-4	NA	few	TRBJ2-5	CASSQWRGPQETQYF	TGTGCCAGCAGCCAGTGGCGGGGACCCCAAGAGACCCAGTACTTC
TRBV4-1	NA	few	TRBJ1-4	CASSQDGGGDFAKLFF	TGCGCCAGCAGCCAAGATGGGGGGGGAGACTTCGCAAAACTGTTTTTT
TRBV7-9	NA	few	TRBJ1-6	CASSSSLTPLHF	TGTGCCAGCAGCTCATCCTTGACACCCCTCCACTTT
TRBV10-3	NA	NA	TRBJ2-1	CAISELGPNEQFF	TGTGCCATCAGTGAGTTGGGGCCCAATGAGCAGTTCTTC
TRBV19	NA	NA	TRBJ1-3	CASRQEYENTIYF	TGTGCCAGTCGACAGGAGTACGAAAACACCATATATTTT
TRBV4-1	TRBD1	NA	TRBJ2-7	CASSQVRDSSYEQYF	TGCGCCAGCAGCCAGGTACGGGACAGTTCCTACGAGCAGTACTTC
TRBV6-6	NA	NA	TRBJ2-7	CASSYGGGRNDEQYF	TGTGCCAGCAGTTACGGTGGGGGCCGGAACGACGAGCAGTACTTC
TRBV12-3/TRBV12-4	NA	many	TRBJ1-2	CASSNGLLYGYTF	TGTGCCAGCAGTAATGGACTGCTCTATGGCTACACCTTC
TRBV6-6	TRBD1	many	TRBJ2-3	CASSYSGQGGRLGTDTQYF	TGTGCCAGCAGTTACTCCGGACAGGGGGGGAGGTTAGGCACAGATACGCAGTATTTT